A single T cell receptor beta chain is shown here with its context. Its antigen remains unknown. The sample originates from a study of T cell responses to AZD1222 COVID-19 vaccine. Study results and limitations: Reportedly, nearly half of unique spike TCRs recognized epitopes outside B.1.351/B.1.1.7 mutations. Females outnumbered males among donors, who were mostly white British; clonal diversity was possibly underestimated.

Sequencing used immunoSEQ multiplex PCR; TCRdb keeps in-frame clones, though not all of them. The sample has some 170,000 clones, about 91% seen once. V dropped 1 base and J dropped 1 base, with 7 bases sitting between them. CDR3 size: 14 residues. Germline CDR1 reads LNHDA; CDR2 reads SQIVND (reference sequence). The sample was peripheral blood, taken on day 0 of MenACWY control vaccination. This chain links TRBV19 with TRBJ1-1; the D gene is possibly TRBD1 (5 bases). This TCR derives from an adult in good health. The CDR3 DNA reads TGTGCCAGTAGTATAGGGACAAGGAACACTGAAGCTTTCTTT. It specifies CASSIGTRNTEAFF.